This is a list of T cell receptor beta chains from one sample in a study of response to subunit inactivated influenza vaccine. TCRdb processed the RT-PCR reads anew with MiXCR; each CDR3 protein has one entry. The data show approximately 730,000 distinct CDR3 sequences, approximately 15% seen once. Material: PBMCs from blood, obtained 14 to 15 days before vaccination. Every receptor here comes from a man aged 50-59 years who received an inactivated influenza vaccine. The CDR3 runs from the conserved cysteine through the conserved F or W. D genes are given only for firm matches. Not all rows give a size; the values are once, few, many and, for expanded clones, a class.

TRBJ2-7,.,.,TRBV20-1,TGCAGTGCCTACAACCTAGTTCGGGCCAGCTCCTACGAGCAGTACTTC,CSAYNLVRASSYEQYF
TRBJ1-1,.,.,TRBV20-1,TGCAGTGCTAGAGAAGGGACCGGGATATTGAGCACTGAAGCTTTCTTT,CSAREGTGILSTEAFF
TRBJ2-3,TRBD2,.,TRBV3-1,TGTGCCAGCACGGGGGGGACCGTGTTGGGGGATACGCAGTATTTT,CASTGGTVLGDTQYF
TRBJ1-5,.,few,TRBV7-6,TGTGCCAGCAGCTTAGGTTCCGGGGGCGTGGGCAATCAGCCCCAGCATTTT,CASSLGSGGVGNQPQHF
TRBJ1-1,TRBD1,few,TRBV5-4,TGTGCCAGCAGCTTGGTGACAGGGACCGCTGAAGCTTTCTTT,CASSLVTGTAEAFF
TRBJ2-7,.,.,TRBV20-1,TGCAGTGCCACGCTAGGCAATCTCTACGAGCAGTACTTC,CSATLGNLYEQYF
TRBJ1-2,.,.,TRBV6-5,TGTGCCAGCAGTTACGTGGGCAGCTATGGCTACACCTTC,CASSYVGSYGYTF
TRBJ1-2,.,many,TRBV20-1,TGCAGTGCCCCAGGGCAGGGGAACTATGGCTACACCTTC,CSAPGQGNYGYTF
TRBJ2-7,.,.,TRBV3-1,TGTGCCAGCAGCCAAGGGACAGTTTCCTACGAGCAGTACTTC,CASSQGTVSYEQYF
TRBJ2-3,.,.,TRBV12-3/TRBV12-4,TGTGCCAGCAGATTAACTTCAGATACGCAGTATTTT,CASRLTSDTQYF
TRBJ2-5,.,.,TRBV29-1,TGCAGCGTTCCCGGAGGGGGGGTGGAGACCCAGTACTTC,CSVPGGGVETQYF
TRBJ2-7,TRBD2,many,TRBV29-1,TGCAGCGTATTCGGCGGGAGGAGGTCAGAGCAGTACTTC,CSVFGGRRSEQYF
TRBJ2-1,TRBD1,few,TRBV7-9,TGTGCCAGCAGCTTAGCGCTGGGACAGGGGGTTGGTGAGCAGTTCTTC,CASSLALGQGVGEQFF
TRBJ1-1,TRBD1,.,TRBV4-3,TGCGCCAGCAGCCAAGAAACAGGGGGCAACACTGAAGCTTTCTTT,CASSQETGGNTEAFF
TRBJ2-3,.,few,TRBV4-2,TGTGCCAGCAGCCACCCCAGGGGTAGCACAGATACGCAGTATTTT,CASSHPRGSTDTQYF
TRBJ2-1,TRBD2,.,TRBV5-4,TGTGCCAGCAGCTACGCTGTACTAGCGGGAACCTACAATGAGCAGTTCTTC,CASSYAVLAGTYNEQFF
TRBJ2-1,TRBD2,few,TRBV12-3/TRBV12-4,TGTGCCAGCAGTCTACTCTGGACTAGCGCCCTACACAATGAGCAGTTCTTC,CASSLLWTSALHNEQFF
TRBJ2-2,TRBD2,many,TRBV12-3/TRBV12-4,TGTGCCAGCCGGGGGGGCAGGCGAATAATCGCGAACACCGGGGAGCTGTTTTTT,CASRGGRRIIANTGELFF
TRBJ2-7,TRBD2,.,TRBV28,TGTGCCAGCAGTTTCCCCTCGTCAGCGGGAGGGCCTCTACACGAGCAGTACTTC,CASSFPSSAGGPLHEQYF
TRBJ2-3,.,.,TRBV7-2,TGTGCCAGCAGCCCCGGGGACACAGGGACAGATACGCAGTATTTT,CASSPGDTGTDTQYF
TRBJ2-1,TRBD2,.,TRBV6-4,TGTGCCAGCAGTGACGGCCTAGCGGGCCTTAATGAGCAGTTCTTC,CASSDGLAGLNEQFF
TRBJ2-1,TRBD2,few,TRBV7-9,TGTGCCAGCAGCGCCCACCTACTAGCGGGAGGAAATAATGAGCAGTTCTTC,CASSAHLLAGGNNEQFF
TRBJ2-7,.,.,TRBV4-3,TGCGCCAGCAGCCAAGGAGCGGGCGACAGAAAGCAGTACTTC,CASSQGAGDRKQYF
TRBJ2-5,.,few,TRBV3-1,TGTGCCAGCAGCCAAAACGTGGGACTTGAGTACTTC,CASSQNVGLEYF
TRBJ1-4,.,few,TRBV7-9,TGTGCCAGCACCATCGCGGAACGGGGGCGACTGTTTTTT,CASTIAERGRLFF
TRBJ1-1,.,.,TRBV7-8,TGTGCCAGCAGCCCAAGAGACAGCCTGAACACTGAAGCTTTCTTT,CASSPRDSLNTEAFF
TRBJ2-6,.,.,TRBV30,TGTGCCTGGAGTGTCGGCTCTGGGGCCAACGTCCTGACTTTC,CAWSVGSGANVLTF
TRBJ2-7,.,few,TRBV10-2,TGCGCCAGCAGTGAGTCGTTCGAGCAGTACTTC,CASSESFEQYF
TRBJ2-1,.,few,TRBV20-1,TGCAGTGGGAAGGACAGCTCCTCCTACAATGAGCAGTTCTTC,CSGKDSSSYNEQFF
TRBJ2-5,.,.,TRBV5-6,TGTGCCAGCAGCTTGGCCGGACGGGGGGAGACCCAGTACTTC,CASSLAGRGETQYF
TRBJ2-1,.,.,TRBV20-1,TGCAGTGCTAGATCCGATCTGGGGACCCACTACAATGAGCAGTTCTTC,CSARSDLGTHYNEQFF
TRBJ2-7,TRBD1,.,TRBV14,TGTGCCAGCAGCCAAGGTGCCGGGGACAGCTACGAGCAGTACTTC,CASSQGAGDSYEQYF